This T cell receptor (beta chain) was sequenced for a study of blood T cell repertoires in COVID-19. As for the study in general: COVID-19 samples collected from the United States, Italy and Spain covered acute and convalescent phases.

CDR1 and CDR2 from the germline V gene are SQVTM and ANQGSEA. The CDR3 is 13 amino acids. Deletions cut 2 bases from V and 7 bases from J, with 14 bases between. Authors' methods: Reference gene primer amplification gave estimated nucleated cell counts. TCRdb's copy holds only in-frame clones and misses some; the assay was immunoSEQ multiplex PCR. V and J calls and clone size are as listed in that table; D and trimming were resolved from the DNA. The top ten hold less than 2% of the sample, which has some 200,000 clones, about 87% seen once. The source material was peripheral blood. This sequence originates from a man between 65 and 85 years old with acute or convalescent COVID-19. This rearrangement joins TRBV29-1 to TRBJ1-2; D is unresolved. The CDR3 DNA sequence: TGCAGCGTTGAAATTAATGGGGAGGCTGGCTACACCTTC. It specifies CSVEINGEAGYTF.